The clone carrying this TCR beta chain was detected a few times. The method was immunoSEQ multiplex PCR; TCRdb's version includes in-frame clones alone and lacks a portion of them. Of about 300,000 clones listed, 75% to 90% are singletons. The data derive from a study of blood T cell repertoires in COVID-19. The CDR3 spans 14 residues. Germline V gene sequence: CDR1 LNHDA, CDR2 SQIVND (reference sequence). Trimming removed 4 bases at V and 6 bases at J, with 13 bases between. The TCR was taken from a woman between 50 and 59 years old who had recovered from COVID-19. This chain uses TRBV19 with TRBJ1-5; D may be TRBD1 (6 bases). The source material was PBMCs or T cells enriched from blood (not recorded which). The DNA for the CDR3 is TGTGCCAGTAGTACCAGACAGGACAGTCAGCCCCAGCATTTT. It translates to CASSTRQDSQPQHF.